This is a list of T cell receptor beta chains from one sample in a study of post-analysis software for immune sequencing data. TCRdb ran MiXCR on the PCR reads and lists one entry per CDR3 protein. Among more than 450,000 distinct CDR3 sequences listed, 30% to 40% were seen once. The specimen was blood. The receptors were sampled from a girl under 18 with multiple sclerosis. The CDR3 runs from the conserved cysteine through the conserved F or W. D genes are given only for firm matches. Only part of the rows carry a size: once, few, many, or a class if the clone is expanded.

clone_size	v_call	d_call	j_call	cdr3_aa	cdr3_nt
.	TRBV11-2	.	TRBJ1-2	CASSFSGSRTAYGYTF	TGTGCCAGCAGCTTTAGTGGGTCCCGGACGGCGTATGGCTACACCTTC
.	TRBV20-1	TRBD1	TRBJ1-2	CSARDSGGVRYGYTF	TGCAGTGCTAGAGATTCAGGGGGAGTTCGCTATGGCTACACCTTC
.	TRBV29-1	TRBD1	TRBJ1-1	CSEKTGGHTEAFF	TGCAGCGAGAAGACAGGGGGCCACACTGAAGCTTTCTTT
.	TRBV9	TRBD2	TRBJ2-5	CASSPHGGGGQETQYF	TGTGCCAGCAGCCCTCACGGGGGCGGGGGGCAAGAGACCCAGTACTTC
.	TRBV7-6	TRBD2	TRBJ2-1	CASSLVASGGASLSNEQFF	TGTGCCAGCAGCTTAGTGGCTAGCGGGGGCGCAAGTTTGTCCAATGAGCAGTTCTTC
.	TRBV4-1	.	TRBJ1-1	CASSQDIGGWGTEAFF	TGCGCCAGCAGCCAAGATATCGGGGGATGGGGCACTGAAGCTTTCTTT
.	TRBV7-9	.	TRBJ1-1	CASSLAMDVAFF	TGTGCCAGCAGCTTAGCGATGGATGTAGCTTTCTTT
few	TRBV15	.	TRBJ2-5	CATSLRSQVTQYF	TGTGCCACCAGCCTAAGGTCACAAGTGACCCAGTACTTC
few	TRBV29-1	TRBD2	TRBJ2-3	CSVDGNLAGGSPSTDTQYF	TGCAGCGTTGACGGAAATTTGGCGGGGGGGTCACCCTCCACAGATACGCAGTATTTT
.	TRBV6-1	.	TRBJ2-1	CASTQRWPLGYNEQFF	TGTGCCAGCACCCAAAGGTGGCCCCTCGGGTACAATGAGCAGTTCTTC
.	TRBV7-2	.	TRBJ2-7	CASSLRTHSYEQYF	TGTGCCAGCAGCTTACGGACTCACTCCTACGAGCAGTACTTC
many	TRBV7-2	.	TRBJ1-2	CASSPRQVYGYTF	TGTGCCAGCAGCCCCCGACAGGTCTATGGCTACACCTTC
.	TRBV4-2	TRBD2	TRBJ2-3	CASSQRLAGSDTQYF	TGTGCCAGCAGCCAGCGGCTAGCGGGGTCAGATACGCAGTATTTT
.	TRBV10-3	.	TRBJ1-2	CASSEDPGTAGYTF	TGTGCCAGCAGTGAGGATCCAGGTACGGCTGGCTACACCTTC
.	TRBV12-3/TRBV12-4	.	TRBJ2-1	CASSLSPAGSGEQFF	TGTGCCAGCAGTTTAAGCCCAGCAGGGTCCGGTGAGCAGTTCTTC
few	TRBV20-1	TRBD1	TRBJ2-5	CSALTGGETQYF	TGCAGTGCGTTGACAGGGGGAGAGACCCAGTACTTC
.	TRBV6-6	.	TRBJ1-2	CASTIRQISDGYTF	TGTGCCAGCACCATCCGACAGATCTCCGACGGCTACACCTTC
.	TRBV5-5	.	TRBJ2-7	CASSLDGRLYEQYF	TGTGCCAGCAGTTTGGACGGCCGGCTCTACGAGCAGTACTTC
.	TRBV10-3	TRBD2	TRBJ2-1	CAISEGGGPYNEQFF	TGTGCCATCAGTGAGGGCGGGGGGCCGTACAATGAGCAGTTCTTC
.	TRBV10-3	.	TRBJ1-1	CAIIQTGNTEAFF	TGTGCCATCATTCAGACAGGGAACACTGAAGCTTTCTTT
.	TRBV15	.	TRBJ1-5	CATKNQGRSNQPQHF	TGTGCCACCAAGAACCAGGGCCGTAGCAATCAGCCCCAGCATTTT
.	TRBV9	.	TRBJ1-2	CASSGGERNYGYTF	TGTGCCAGCAGCGGGGGGGAACGTAACTATGGCTACACCTTC
few	TRBV5-1	.	TRBJ2-1	CASSLGDSSRGNEQFF	TGCGCCAGCAGCTTGGGCGACTCGAGTCGGGGCAATGAGCAGTTCTTC
few	TRBV20-1	TRBD1	TRBJ1-5	CSADRTGEDQPQHF	TGCAGTGCTGACCGGACAGGGGAGGATCAGCCCCAGCATTTT
.	TRBV7-6	TRBD1	TRBJ1-2	CASSPRTGASYGYTF	TGTGCCAGCAGCCCACGGACAGGGGCCTCGTATGGCTACACCTTC
.	TRBV5-1	TRBD2	TRBJ2-1	CASSLTSGGNEQFF	TGCGCCAGCAGCTTAACTAGCGGGGGGAATGAGCAGTTCTTC
.	TRBV5-1	.	TRBJ2-7	CASSFSPGGIYEQYF	TGCGCCAGCAGCTTTTCGCCGGGGGGCATCTACGAGCAGTACTTC
.	TRBV5-1	.	TRBJ2-6	CASSSSTASSGANVLTF	TGCGCCAGCAGCTCCTCTACAGCCAGCTCTGGGGCCAACGTCCTGACTTTC